This is a list of T cell receptor beta chains from one sample in a study of CD8+ T cells in alopecia areata. Assay used: immunoSEQ multiplex PCR; TCRdb lists only in-frame clones, some missing. The table includes 210,000 or so clones, 66% detected once. Material: CD4+ T cells sorted from blood, obtained at week 44, from a patient treated with tofacitinib. The receptors derive from a human donor with alopecia areata. Both conserved end residues are part of each CDR3. The D gene is left open where the match is weak. Not every row has a clone size; where given, it reads once, few, many or a size class.

cdr3_aa	cdr3_nt	clone_size	v_call	d_call	j_call
CSLGTQGGGYTF	TGCAGCCTCGGGACACAGGGCGGTGGCTACACCTTC	.	TRBV29-1	.	TRBJ1-2
CASSPGTVGETQYF	TGTGCCAGCAGCCCGGGGACAGTGGGAGAGACCCAGTACTTC	once	TRBV7-2	TRBD1	TRBJ2-5
CASSQDRNGGLETQYF	TGCGCCAGCAGCCAAGATCGTAACGGGGGACTGGAGACCCAGTACTTC	once	TRBV4-3	.	TRBJ2-5
CSVDGLEAFF	TGCAGCGTTGACGGATTAGAAGCTTTCTTT	.	TRBV29-1	.	TRBJ1-1
CASSKGMGGDSGYTF	TGTGCCAGCAGCAAGGGGATGGGAGGGGATTCTGGCTACACCTTC	.	TRBV9	.	TRBJ1-2
CSVSGRGTNEKLFF	TGCAGCGTGAGCGGTCGCGGGACTAATGAAAAACTGTTTTTT	once	TRBV29-1	.	TRBJ1-4
CAWSVRVSGRGAEAFF	TGTGCCTGGAGTGTAAGGGTTAGCGGAAGGGGGGCTGAAGCTTTCTTT	.	TRBV30	.	TRBJ1-1
CASRLRTSGSTDTQYF	TGTGCCAGCAGACTACGGACTAGCGGGAGCACAGATACGCAGTATTTT	.	TRBV2	TRBD2	TRBJ2-3
CASSRSSLQETQYF	TGTGCCAGCAGCCGTAGCAGTCTACAAGAGACCCAGTACTTC	.	TRBV14	.	TRBJ2-5
CATSRQDSPTSRSTQYF	TGTGCCACCAGCAGACAGGACAGCCCCACGAGCAGGAGTACGCAGTATTTT	.	TRBV15	.	TRBJ2-3
CASSEGQGTDTQYF	TGTGCCAGCAGCGAGGGACAGGGGACAGATACGCAGTATTTT	once	TRBV9	TRBD1	TRBJ2-3
CASSYLVSGANVLTF	TGTGCCAGCAGTTATTTGGTCTCTGGGGCCAACGTCCTGACTTTC	.	TRBV6-9	.	TRBJ2-6
CASSLSLRGAQETQYF	TGTGCCAGCAGCTTATCGCTGCGGGGGGCCCAAGAGACCCAGTACTTC	few	TRBV7-2	TRBD2	TRBJ2-5
CSVGSANTEAFF	TGCAGCGTCGGCAGCGCGAACACTGAAGCTTTCTTT	few	TRBV29-1	.	TRBJ1-1
CASSFGPESYEQYF	TGTGCCAGCAGCTTCGGGCCTGAAAGTTACGAGCAGTACTTC	.	TRBV11-2	.	TRBJ2-7
CSVDRTSGDPYNEQFF	TGCAGCGTTGACCGGACTAGCGGGGACCCATACAATGAGCAGTTCTTC	.	TRBV29-1	TRBD2	TRBJ2-1
CASSQVRVRKTGSYEQFF	TGCGCCAGCAGCCAAGTCAGGGTCAGGAAGACAGGGTCCTATGAGCAGTTCTTC	once	TRBV4-3	TRBD1	TRBJ2-1
CASSLGSRDQETQYF	TGTGCCAGCAGCTTAGGGTCGAGGGACCAAGAGACCCAGTACTTC	.	TRBV7-7	.	TRBJ2-5
CAWSEVYEQYF	TGTGCCTGGAGTGAAGTCTACGAGCAGTACTTC	.	TRBV30	.	TRBJ2-7
CASSLEGVLAFF	TGTGCCAGCAGCTTGGAGGGGGTCCTAGCTTTCTTT	.	TRBV11-1	.	TRBJ1-1
CASSRGSRGLNTGELFF	TGTGCCAGCAGCAGAGGGTCGCGGGGGCTCAACACCGGGGAGCTGTTTTTT	few	TRBV21-1	.	TRBJ2-2
CAIRNTEGDTQYF	TGTGCCATCAGGAATACCGAGGGAGATACGCAGTATTTT	.	TRBV10-3	.	TRBJ2-3
CASSTHYGGTNYGYTF	TGTGCCAGTAGTACGCACTATGGGGGAACTAACTATGGCTACACCTTC	.	TRBV19	.	TRBJ1-2
CASSQETVTEAFF	TGCGCCAGCAGCCAAGAAACCGTCACTGAAGCTTTCTTT	.	TRBV4-3	.	TRBJ1-1
CASSPRGDLNTEAFF	TGTGCCAGCTCACCTCGAGGGGATCTGAACACTGAAGCTTTCTTT	.	TRBV18	.	TRBJ1-1
CASSFASQETQYF	TGTGCCAGCAGCTTTGCTTCCCAAGAGACCCAGTACTTC	.	TRBV7-3	.	TRBJ2-5
CASRDPGTAEAFF	TGTGCCAGCAGGGATCCCGGGACAGCTGAAGCTTTCTTT	.	TRBV6-5	TRBD1	TRBJ1-1
CSVEEKNRGSDGYTF	TGCAGCGTTGAAGAGAAGAACAGGGGATCGGATGGCTACACCTTC	.	TRBV29-1	TRBD1	TRBJ1-2
CACTTGVPYNEQFF	TGTGCCTGTACGACAGGGGTCCCCTACAATGAGCAGTTCTTC	.	TRBV30	TRBD1	TRBJ2-1
CASSKGGFSGELFF	TGTGCCAGTTCGAAAGGCGGTTTTAGCGGGGAGCTGTTTTTT	.	TRBV7-3	.	TRBJ2-2
CASSLSPTSEAFF	TGTGCCAGCAGCTTAAGTCCCACTAGTGAAGCTTTCTTT	few	TRBV7-3	.	TRBJ1-1
CASRTGTGYNSPLHF	TGTGCCAGCAGAACCGGGACAGGGTATAATTCACCCCTCCACTTT	.	TRBV7-9	TRBD1	TRBJ1-6
CASSLIPTSGGRYEQYF	TGTGCCAGCAGTTTAATTCCTACTAGCGGGGGGCGGTACGAGCAGTACTTC	.	TRBV27	TRBD2	TRBJ2-7
CASSSIDANPSNEQFF	TGTGCCAGCAGCTCGATAGACGCTAACCCCTCCAATGAGCAGTTCTTC	.	TRBV5-4	.	TRBJ2-1
CASKRGKNTDTQYF	TGCGCCAGTAAGCGGGGCAAAAACACAGATACGCAGTATTTT	.	TRBV5-1	TRBD2	TRBJ2-3
CASSVGLAVNQETQYF	TGCGCCAGCAGCGTGGGACTAGCGGTAAACCAAGAGACCCAGTACTTC	.	TRBV5-1	TRBD2	TRBJ2-5
CSTAGETEAFF	TGCAGCACCGCGGGGGAAACTGAAGCTTTCTTT	once	TRBV29-1	.	TRBJ1-1
CASSGRVQEAFF	TGTGCCAGCAGCGGGCGGGTACAGGAAGCTTTCTTT	.	TRBV7-8	.	TRBJ1-1
CASSLVGRSNQPQHF	TGTGCCAGCAGCTTGGTGGGACGGAGCAATCAGCCCCAGCATTTT	.	TRBV7-2	.	TRBJ1-5
CASSLDGNVGAFF	TGTGCCAGCAGCTTAGATGGGAACGTAGGAGCTTTCTTT	.	TRBV11-2	.	TRBJ1-1
CASSEYTRNEQFF	TGTGCCAGCAGTGAATATACCCGCAATGAGCAGTTCTTC	.	TRBV6-1	.	TRBJ2-1
CASSLHRDRGRDYGYTF	TGTGCCAGTAGCCTACACCGGGACAGGGGGCGAGACTATGGCTACACCTTC	few	TRBV19	TRBD1	TRBJ1-2
CASSSREDRGITDTQYF	TGTGCCAGCAGCTCGAGGGAGGACAGGGGGATCACAGATACGCAGTATTTT	.	TRBV7-8	TRBD1	TRBJ2-3
CASSVRPQGNTQYF	TGTGCCAGCAGTGTAAGACCGCAGGGGAATACGCAGTATTTT	.	TRBV2	.	TRBJ2-3
CSVSGGSIKKPSTDTQYF	TGCAGCGTTAGTGGGGGGAGTATCAAGAAGCCTAGCACAGATACGCAGTATTTT	.	TRBV29-1	.	TRBJ2-3
CAWRARGRAGDEQYF	TGTGCCTGGAGGGCCCGTGGTCGCGCTGGCGACGAGCAGTACTTC	.	TRBV30	.	TRBJ2-7
CASSWTGNTGELFF	TGTGCCAGCAGTTGGACAGGGAACACCGGGGAGCTGTTTTTT	few	TRBV6-1	TRBD1	TRBJ2-2
CASRAYNEQFF	TGTGCCAGCAGAGCCTACAATGAGCAGTTCTTC	.	TRBV2	.	TRBJ2-1
CASSEQGYTEAFF	TGTGCCAGCAGCGAACAGGGCTACACTGAAGCTTTCTTT	few	TRBV6-1	.	TRBJ1-1
CSASGEYNEQFF	TGCAGCGCCTCGGGGGAGTACAATGAGCAGTTCTTC	.	TRBV29-1	.	TRBJ2-1
CASSSSARGGSPLHF	TGTGCCAGCAGCTCCTCAGCCCGTGGTGGTTCACCCCTCCACTTT	.	TRBV5-4	.	TRBJ1-6
CASSVDFDQPQHF	TGTGCCAGCAGCGTAGATTTCGATCAGCCCCAGCATTTT	.	TRBV9	.	TRBJ1-5
CSVLTSGGDNEQFF	TGCAGCGTTCTGACTAGCGGGGGTGACAATGAGCAGTTCTTC	.	TRBV29-1	TRBD2	TRBJ2-1
CASSMGRGPNAEQYF	TGTGCCAGTAGTATGGGAAGGGGGCCGAACGCGGAGCAGTACTTC	.	TRBV19	TRBD1	TRBJ2-7
CASRGDQRWDYGYTF	TGTGCCAGCCGAGGGGACCAACGATGGGACTATGGCTACACCTTC	.	TRBV7-8	.	TRBJ1-2